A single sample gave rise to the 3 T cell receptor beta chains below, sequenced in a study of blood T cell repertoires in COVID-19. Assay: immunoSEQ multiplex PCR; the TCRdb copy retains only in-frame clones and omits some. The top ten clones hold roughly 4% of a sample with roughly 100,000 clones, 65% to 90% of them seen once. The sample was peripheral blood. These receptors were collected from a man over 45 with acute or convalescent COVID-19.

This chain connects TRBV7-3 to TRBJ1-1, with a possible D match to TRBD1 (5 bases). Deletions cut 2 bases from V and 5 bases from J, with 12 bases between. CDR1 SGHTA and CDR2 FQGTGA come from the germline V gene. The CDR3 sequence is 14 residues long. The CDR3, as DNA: TGTGCCAGCAGCTTATGGGGGGGTAGAACTGAAGCTTTCTTT. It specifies CASSLWGGRTEAFF.

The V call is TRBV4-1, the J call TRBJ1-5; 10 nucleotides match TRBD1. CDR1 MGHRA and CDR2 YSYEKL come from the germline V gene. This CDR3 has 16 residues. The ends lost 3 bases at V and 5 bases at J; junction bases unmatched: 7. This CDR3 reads CASSQAGTGVDQPQHF. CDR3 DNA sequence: TGCGCCAGCAGCCAGGCTGGGACAGGGGTAGATCAGCCCCAGCATTTT.

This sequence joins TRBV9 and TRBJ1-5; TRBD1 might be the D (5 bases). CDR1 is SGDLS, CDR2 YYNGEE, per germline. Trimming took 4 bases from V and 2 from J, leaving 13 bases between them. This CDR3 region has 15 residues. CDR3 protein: CASSSRGGGNQPQHF. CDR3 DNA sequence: TGTGCCAGCAGCTCCCGGGGGGGTGGCAATCAGCCCCAGCATTTT.